This T cell receptor beta chain was retrieved from a study of cytomegalovirus exposure and HLA in healthy donors. Whole-study findings and limits: The study listed 150 to 200 cytomegalovirus-associated TCR beta chains. Indistinguishability led to the exclusion of some V segments, TRBV6-2 and TRBV6-3 included. By a later analysis, the bulk of CMV-associated TCR beta chains appeared HLA-restricted. Published work reported that the classifier diagnosed cytomegalovirus status with high specificity and sensitivity.

13 Jbeta primers and 60 Vbeta primers were used for the PCR. TCRdb's table, derived via immunoSEQ multiplex PCR, lists solely in-frame clones and lacks some. The data show 100,000 to 150,000 clones, about 80% seen once. To note about this clone: Its antigen is unidentified.

With 0 bases clipped from V and 4 bases from J, the junction kept 6 bases outside the gene matches. The germline CDR1 and CDR2 sequences are ENHRY and SYGVKD. The CDR3 is 15 amino acids. Sequencing was done on a sample of PBMCs. The source is a woman in her 50s in good health and CMV-seropositive. This sequence joins TRBV10-3 and TRBJ2-7, with 7 bases fitting TRBD1. CDR3 nucleotide sequence: TGTGCCATCAGTGAGTCGGCCAGGGGGTCGTACGAGCAGTACTTC. Translated, it gives CAISESARGSYEQYF.